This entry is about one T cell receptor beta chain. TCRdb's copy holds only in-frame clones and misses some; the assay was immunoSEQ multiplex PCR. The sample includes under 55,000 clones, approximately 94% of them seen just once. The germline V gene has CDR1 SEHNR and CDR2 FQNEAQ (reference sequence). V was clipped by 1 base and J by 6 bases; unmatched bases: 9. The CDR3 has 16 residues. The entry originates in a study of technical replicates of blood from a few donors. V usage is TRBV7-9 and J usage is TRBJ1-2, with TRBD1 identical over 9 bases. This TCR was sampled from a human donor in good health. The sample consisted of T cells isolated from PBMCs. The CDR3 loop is CASSLGWDRVIDGYTF. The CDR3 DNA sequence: TGTGCCAGCAGCTTAGGTTGGGACAGGGTGATTGATGGCTACACCTTC.